These 7 T cell receptor beta chains were sequenced from one sample in a study of technical replicates of blood from four donors. Assay: immunoSEQ multiplex PCR; the TCRdb copy retains only in-frame clones and omits some. In the table there are approximately 73,000 clones, around 95% of which are singletons. Sequencing input: T cells isolated from PBMCs. The receptors derive from a human donor in good health.

This rearrangement joins TRBV4-1 to TRBJ2-1, with 10 bases identical to TRBD2. CDR3 length equals 15 residues. CDR1 MGHRA and CDR2 YSYEKL come from the germline V gene. Germline trimming cut 1 base from V and 7 bases from J; bases unmatched to any gene: 4. DNA for the CDR3: TGCGCCAGCAGCCAAGTCCCAGCGGGGGGGAATGAGCAGTTCTTC. This codes for CASSQVPAGGNEQFF.

V is TRBV10-1 and J is TRBJ2-5; no definite D call. The germline V gene has CDR1 WNHNN and CDR2 SYGVQD (reference sequence). The CDR3 is 13 amino acids. V was trimmed by 2 bases and J by 4 bases, leaving 8 bases between them. This CDR3 reads CASSEDFRETQYF. CDR3 nucleotide sequence: TGCGCCAGCAGTGAGGACTTCCGAGAGACCCAGTACTTC.

The chain uses TRBV6-1 and TRBJ1-2, with a weak D call TRBD1 (6 bases). V lost 4 bases, J lost 1 base, and 16 bases lay in between. The CDR3 spans 16 residues. Germline lookup yields CDR1 MNHNS and CDR2 SASEGT. This CDR3 is CASSGEAQGYNYGYTF. The CDR3 DNA is TGTGCCAGCAGTGGTGAGGCACAGGGCTATAACTATGGCTACACCTTC.

The chain is built from TRBV11-2 and TRBJ1-2; D not resolved. Germline-derived CDR1 and CDR2 are SGHAT and FQNNGV. The germline V and J ends were trimmed by 3 bases and 6 bases, with 5 bases remaining between them. The CDR3 runs to 11 residues. The CDR3 loop reads CASSFGDGYTF. The DNA for the CDR3 is TGTGCCAGCAGCTTCGGTGATGGCTACACCTTC.

This chain uses TRBV19 with TRBJ1-5, with 11 nucleotides matching TRBD1. The CDR3 runs 15 residues. Losses at the gene ends were 2 bases for V and 7 bases for J; bases not matched to a gene: 4. The germline gives CDR1 LNHDA, CDR2 SQIVND (reference sequence). In DNA, the CDR3 is TGTGCCAGTAGTATAAGGGACAGGGGGGGACAGCCCCAGCATTTT. It translates to CASSIRDRGGQPQHF.

This clone was recorded once. The rearrangement joins TRBV5-1 to TRBJ2-7; D is unresolved. The CDR3 has 14 amino acids. Germline CDR1 is SGHRS and CDR2 is YFSETQ. Trimming removed 4 bases at V and 1 base at J, with 12 bases between. The chain's CDR3 is CASSPSSGSYEQYF. In nucleotides, the CDR3 is TGCGCCAGCAGCCCCTCCAGTGGTTCCTACGAGCAGTACTTC.

This sequence joins TRBV7-9 and TRBJ2-7; TRBD2 matches at 9 bases. V trimming: 5 bases; J trimming: 4 bases; junction bases outside the gene matches: 6. This CDR3 comprises 14 residues. Germline loops: CDR1 SEHNR, CDR2 FQNEAQ (reference sequence). The CDR3 reads CASSRTSEVYEQYF. The CDR3, as DNA: TGTGCCAGCAGCCGGACTAGCGAAGTGTACGAGCAGTACTTC.